These T cell receptor beta chains were read from a single sample in a study of cytomegalovirus exposure and HLA in healthy donors. Sequencing was performed with immunoSEQ multiplex PCR; in TCRdb, only in-frame clones are kept and a portion is missing. The table includes 60,000 to 95,000 clones, 70% to 85% detected once. The sequenced material came from PBMCs. The receptor set was obtained from a man between 65 and 79 years old in good health and CMV-seropositive. CDR3s include the opening cysteine and the closing phenylalanine or tryptophan. The order of the fields is V gene, CDR3 length, D gene, J gene, CDR3 DNA, CDR3 protein. The D gene is left open where the match is weak.

>TRBV7-9|16|TRBD2|TRBJ2-7
TGTGCCAGCAGCGGAGAGTGGGGGGGGAGCTCCTACGAGCAGTACTTC
CASSGEWGGSSYEQYF
>TRBV4-1|13|.|TRBJ2-7
TGCGCCAGCAGCCCAGAAACCAGCTACGAGCAGTACTTC
CASSPETSYEQYF
>TRBV10-3|15|TRBD1|TRBJ1-5
TGTGCCATCAGTTGGACAGGGGGTAGCAATCAGCCCCAGCATTTT
CAISWTGGSNQPQHF
>TRBV5-4|18|TRBD2|TRBJ2-3
TGTGCCAGCAGCTTGCAGACTAGCGGGTCCCTTAGCACAGATACGCAGTATTTT
CASSLQTSGSLSTDTQYF
>TRBV27|16|TRBD2|TRBJ2-1
TGTGCCAGCAGTTTCGTCAGACTAGCGGAGTACAATGAGCAGTTCTTC
CASSFVRLAEYNEQFF
>TRBV6-5|15|TRBD1|TRBJ2-5
TGTGCCAGCAGTTTGACAGGGGGTGGGCAAGAGACCCAGTACTTC
CASSLTGGGQETQYF
>TRBV13|14|.|TRBJ2-3
TGTGCCAGCAGCATACGAGGGTTCGGGGATACGCAGTATTTT
CASSIRGFGDTQYF
>TRBV7-2|16|.|TRBJ1-6
TGTGCCAGCAGCTCCCGTGGGAGCTCCTATAATTCACCCCTCCACTTT
CASSSRGSSYNSPLHF
>TRBV10-3|13|.|TRBJ1-6
TGTGCCATCAGTGAGTTTTTAAATTCACCCCTCCACTTT
CAISEFLNSPLHF
>TRBV5-1|15|.|TRBJ2-5
TGCGCCAGCAGCTTGGCGCCAGGGGCCGGGGAGACCCAGTACTTC
CASSLAPGAGETQYF
>TRBV2|13|.|TRBJ2-7
TGTGCCAGCAGACCGACGGGCTCCTACGAGCAGTACTTC
CASRPTGSYEQYF
>TRBV4-3|15|.|TRBJ2-1
TGCGCCAGCAGCCAAGATCTCGCACATTACAATGAGCAGTTCTTC
CASSQDLAHYNEQFF
>TRBV2|15|.|TRBJ2-7
TGTGCCAGCAGTGAAGCGCAGAATAGAGGTAACGAGCAGTACTTC
CASSEAQNRGNEQYF
>TRBV19|16|TRBD2|TRBJ2-2
TGTGCCAGTAGTATAGATCTAGCGGCCTATACCGGGGAGCTGTTTTTT
CASSIDLAAYTGELFF